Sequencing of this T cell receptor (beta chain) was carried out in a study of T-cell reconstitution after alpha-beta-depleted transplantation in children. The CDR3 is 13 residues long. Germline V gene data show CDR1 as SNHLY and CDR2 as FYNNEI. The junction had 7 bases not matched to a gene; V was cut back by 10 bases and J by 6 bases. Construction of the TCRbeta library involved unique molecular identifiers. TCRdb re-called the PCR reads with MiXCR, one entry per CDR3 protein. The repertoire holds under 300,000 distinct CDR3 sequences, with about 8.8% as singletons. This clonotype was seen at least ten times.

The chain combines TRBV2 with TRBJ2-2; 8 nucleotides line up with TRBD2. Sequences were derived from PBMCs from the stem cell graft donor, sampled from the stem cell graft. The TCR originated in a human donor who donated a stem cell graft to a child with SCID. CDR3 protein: CATTGGFAGELFF. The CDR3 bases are TGTGCCACCACGGGGGGGTTCGCCGGGGAGCTGTTTTTT. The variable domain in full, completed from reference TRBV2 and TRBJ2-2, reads EPEVTQTPSHQVTQMGQEVILRCVPISNHLYFYWYRQILGQKVEFLVSFYNNEISEKSEIFDDQFSVERPDGSNFTLKIRSTKLEDSAMYFCATTGGFAGELFFGEGSRLTVL.